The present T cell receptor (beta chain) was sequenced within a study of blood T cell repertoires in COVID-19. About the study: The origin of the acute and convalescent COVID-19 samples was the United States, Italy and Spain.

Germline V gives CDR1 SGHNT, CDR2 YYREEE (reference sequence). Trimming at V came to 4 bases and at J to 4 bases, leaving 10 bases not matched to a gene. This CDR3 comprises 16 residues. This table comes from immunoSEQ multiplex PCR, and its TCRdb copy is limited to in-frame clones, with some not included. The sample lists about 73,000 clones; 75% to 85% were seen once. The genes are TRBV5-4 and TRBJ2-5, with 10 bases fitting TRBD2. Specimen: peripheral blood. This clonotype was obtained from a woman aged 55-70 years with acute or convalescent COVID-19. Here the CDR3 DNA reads TGTGCCAGCAGCCCGGGGGCTAGCGGGGGAATAGAGACCCAGTACTTC. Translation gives CASSPGASGGIETQYF.